This passage covers 27 T cell receptor beta chains from one sample sequenced in a study of shared clonotypes between healthy human individuals. TCRdb's table, derived via immunoSEQ multiplex PCR, lists solely in-frame clones and lacks some. This table holds hundreds of thousands of clones, approximately 80% found once. What was sequenced was PBMCs. The source of these receptors is a woman aged 40 to 55 in good health. Some clones in this sample may be carry-over from other donors' samples.

The J gene is TRBJ1-4, the V gene TRBV28, with TRBD1 matching 10 bases. The junction had 3 bases not matched to a gene; V was cut back by 6 bases and J by 5 bases. Per germline, CDR1 MDHEN and CDR2 SYDVKM. This CDR3 region has 14 residues. In DNA, the CDR3 is TGTGCCAGCAGGATGGACAGGGGGAATGAAAAACTGTTTTTT. It is translated as CASRMDRGNEKLFF.

This chain joins TRBV7-2 and TRBJ1-1; D not certain. The length of the CDR3 is 13 residues. CDR1 and CDR2 from the germline V gene are SGHTA and FQGNSA. The germline V and J ends were trimmed by 3 bases and 8 bases, with 13 bases remaining between them. The DNA for the CDR3 is TGTGCCAGCAGCTTGCGGCAGCCAGAAGAAGCTTTCTTT. Protein product: CASSLRQPEEAFF.

This clone came up a few times. The rearrangement uses TRBV19 and TRBJ2-7; 8 bases match TRBD1. Germline V gives CDR1 LNHDA, CDR2 SQIVND (reference sequence). There are 14 residues in the CDR3. V lost 5 bases, J lost 3 bases, and 6 bases stayed unmatched. CDR3 loop: CASSVQGAGYEQYF. The CDR3 bases are TGTGCCAGTAGTGTTCAGGGGGCAGGCTACGAGCAGTACTTC.

Turning to this clone: Germline and junction disagree at one end, which may indicate a read error. This chain joins TRBV10-1 and TRBJ2-5, with TRBD1 matching over 7 bases. The CDR3 totals 14 residues. The germline V gene encodes CDR1 WNHNN and CDR2 SYGVQD (reference sequence). Here the CDR3 reads CASRDKTGQGTQYF. The CDR3 coding sequence is TGCGCCAGCAGGGATAAGACAGGGCAAGGGACCCAGTACTTC.

This chain uses TRBV7-2 with TRBJ2-5, with 10 bases identical to TRBD2. The CDR3 totals 15 residues. Per germline, CDR1 SGHTA and CDR2 FQGNSA. J was trimmed by 1 base and V by 4 bases; bases with no gene match: 3. The CDR3 nucleotides are TGTGCCAGCAGCTCTAGCGGGAGTCCCCAAGAGACCCAGTACTTC. Residues: CASSSSGSPQETQYF.

V and J are TRBV11-2 and TRBJ2-3; D remains ambiguous. Germline CDR1 reads SGHAT; CDR2 reads FQNNGV. With 2 bases removed from V and 6 bases from J, the gap between germline ends came to 12 bases. The CDR3 consists of 14 residues. As DNA, the CDR3 is TGTGCCAGCAGCTTACGTCCTATGATGGATACGCAGTATTTT. Translating it yields CASSLRPMMDTQYF.

This clone was counted once. The rearrangement uses TRBV7-3 and TRBJ2-7; 8 bases agree with TRBD2. Germline V lookup: CDR1 SGHTA, CDR2 FQGTGA. The CDR3 extends over 15 amino acids. After removal of 2 bases from V and 5 bases from J, the junction contained 8 bases not matched to a gene. For the CDR3, the DNA is TGTGCCAGCAGCTTATTTGCGGGAGGTCTCCACGAGCAGTACTTC. Protein product: CASSLFAGGLHEQYF.

The rearrangement uses TRBV27 and TRBJ2-7, with 11 bases that match TRBD2. CDR1 and CDR2 (germline): MNHEY, SMNVEV (reference sequence). V lost 10 bases, J lost 3 bases, and 5 bases stayed unmatched. This CDR3 has 13 residues. The CDR3 bases are TGTGCCACCGGACTAGCGGGCGTCTACGAGCAGTACTTC. Protein sequence: CATGLAGVYEQYF.

This clone has just a few counts. V gene TRBV19 combines with J gene TRBJ1-5; 7 bases align to TRBD1. This CDR3 is 13 amino acids long. Per the germline V gene, CDR1 is LNHDA and CDR2 is SQIVND (reference sequence). J gave up 7 bases and V 5 bases, and 5 bases lay outside the gene matches. CDR3 residues: CASSLDRVQPQHF. Here the CDR3 DNA reads TGTGCCAGTAGTCTCGACAGGGTCCAGCCCCAGCATTTT.

This clone has at least ten counts. The gene calls are TRBV18 and TRBJ2-7; 9 nucleotides match TRBD1. The germline gives CDR1 KGHSH, CDR2 LQKENI. The CDR3 consists of 17 residues. Trimming took 2 bases from V and 5 from J; bases not matched to a gene: 13. The CDR3 is CASSPTLPGQGNHEQYF. CDR3 DNA: TGTGCCAGCTCACCAACTTTACCGGGACAGGGTAACCACGAGCAGTACTTC.

The rearrangement links TRBV5-6 to TRBJ2-1; D gene uncertain. The CDR3 is made up of 14 amino acids. Deletions cut 0 bases from V and 3 bases from J, with 7 bases between. Germline V CDR1 and CDR2: SGHDT, YYEEEE. Here the CDR3 DNA reads TGTGCCAGCAGCTTGGTTCGAAACTACAATGAGCAGTTCTTC. Encoded protein: CASSLVRNYNEQFF.

Details on this clone: Relative to the germline gene, one junction end is altered; a read error may explain this. The chain is built from TRBV7-8 and TRBJ2-7; the D gene could be TRBD1 or TRBD2 (5 bases each). The CDR3 has 14 residues. Germline-derived CDR1 and CDR2 are SGHVS and FQNEAQ. In DNA, the CDR3 is TGTGCCAGCACCGAATCGGGGCGGAGCTACAAGCAGTACTTC. Translating gives CASTESGRSYKQYF.

The V call is TRBV7-2, the J call TRBJ2-1, with D maybe TRBD1 (6 bases). Germline V gene sequence: CDR1 SGHTA, CDR2 FQGNSA. The CDR3 runs to 14 residues. The V and J ends lost 4 bases and 5 bases respectively, with 12 bases between them. The CDR3 is CASSSFRGNNEQFF. Here the CDR3 DNA reads TGTGCCAGCAGCTCCTTTAGGGGGAACAATGAGCAGTTCTTC.

This chain links TRBV28 with TRBJ1-2; D is unresolved. Trimming pared 5 bases from V and 4 bases from J, leaving 17 bases between. From germline, CDR1 is MDHEN and CDR2 SYDVKM. CDR3 length: 15 amino acids. The CDR3, as DNA: TGTGCCAGCAGTCGTCAGGTGGCCCGACGCTATGGCTACACCTTC. Protein sequence: CASSRQVARRYGYTF.

This rearrangement joins TRBV6-4 to TRBJ2-3, with TRBD2 matching 8 bases. CDR1 and CDR2 (germline): MRHNA, SNTAGT. The CDR3 is 16 residues long. V was clipped by 1 base and J by 0 bases; unmatched bases: 3. CDR3 loop: CASSDFGLASTDTQYF. DNA of the CDR3: TGTGCCAGCAGTGACTTTGGACTAGCCAGCACAGATACGCAGTATTTT.

This chain connects TRBV2 to TRBJ1-4; D is unclear. The V gene's germline CDR1 is SNHLY and CDR2 FYNNEI. The V end was cut by 7 bases, the J end by 8 bases, with 8 bases between. CDR3 length: 11 residues. CDR3 nucleotide sequence: TGTGCCAGCACATGGAAAGAAAAACTGTTTTTT. It encodes CASTWKEKLFF.

The chain couples TRBV29-1 to TRBJ2-2, with 11 bases identical to TRBD2. V was pared by 7 bases and J by 7 bases, with 11 bases of the junction left unmatched. Germline CDR1 reads SQVTM; CDR2 reads ANQGSEA. CDR3 length: 15 amino acids. CDR3 nucleotides: TGCAGCGCCGTAGCGGGAGGGAATTTCGGCGGGGAGCTGTTTTTT. As protein: CSAVAGGNFGGELFF.

As concerns this clone: A far larger clone lies a single base away; this is likely a read error. V and J are TRBV25-1 and TRBJ2-1; TRBD2 agrees at 9 bases. Germline CDR1 is MGHDK and CDR2 is SYGVNS. The CDR3 is made up of 14 amino acids. In DNA form, the CDR3 reads TGTGCCTGCAGTGATAGCGGGAGCTACAATGAGCAGTTCTTC. Translation: CACSDSGSYNEQFF.

This rearrangement joins TRBV30 to TRBJ2-4; D unclear. V lost 2 bases and J lost 1, with 15 bases in between. The CDR3 is 16 residues long. Germline loops: CDR1 GTSNPN, CDR2 SVGIG (reference sequence). The CDR3 region has the DNA TGTGCCTGGAGTCACAACGGTGGGTTCGCCAAAAACATTCAGTACTTC. It yields the protein CAWSHNGGFAKNIQYF.

The rearrangement joins TRBV29-1 to TRBJ2-1, with a possible D match to TRBD2 (6 bases). Between the trimmed V and J ends, which lost 7 bases and 10 bases, there was a span of 14 bases. The germline V gene has CDR1 SQVTM and CDR2 ANQGSEA. The CDR3 spans 11 residues. The CDR3 spells CSGGTPREQFF. The CDR3 nucleotides are TGCAGCGGTGGGACTCCACGCGAGCAGTTCTTC.

The chain carries TRBV7-9 and TRBJ1-2, with D unclear. Germline V CDR1 and CDR2: SEHNR, FQNEAQ (reference sequence). V was shortened by 1 base and J by 6 bases, with 12 bases between the two germline ends. The CDR3 spans 14 residues. The CDR3 loop reads CASSLGSAGHGYTF. CDR3 DNA sequence: TGTGCCAGCAGCTTAGGAAGCGCAGGCCATGGCTACACCTTC.

This chain joins TRBV2 and TRBJ2-2, with D hard to call. Trimming shortened V by 7 bases and J by 3 bases, and 6 bases separated the two germline ends. The CDR3 sequence is 12 residues long. Germline loops: CDR1 SNHLY, CDR2 FYNNEI. CDR3: CASNIYTGELFF. The DNA for the CDR3 is TGTGCCAGCAACATTTACACCGGGGAGCTGTTTTTT.

The rearrangement uses TRBV7-3 and TRBJ2-5; tentative D call: TRBD2 (5 bases). The ends were cut back, 4 bases at V and 3 bases at J, with 9 bases in the middle. Germline V gene data show CDR1 as SGHTA and CDR2 as FQGTGA. The CDR3 is made up of 13 amino acids. The CDR3 sequence: CASSSGMKETQYF. As DNA, the CDR3 is TGTGCCAGCAGCTCCGGGATGAAAGAGACCCAGTACTTC.

The chain recombines TRBV4-3 with TRBJ2-1; D is uncertain. Germline CDR1 LGHNA, CDR2 YSLEER. Trimming shortened V by 1 base and J by 1 base, and 8 bases separated the two germline ends. The CDR3 is 15 residues long. CDR3 sequence reads: CASSQGGLSYNEQFF. Written as DNA, the CDR3 is TGCGCCAGCAGCCAAGGTGGCTTGTCCTACAATGAGCAGTTCTTC.

This rearrangement joins TRBV19 to TRBJ2-7; no reliable D call. Germline V lookup: CDR1 LNHDA, CDR2 SQIVND (reference sequence). Trimming left V 0 bases short and J 7 bases short, with 7 bases between. The CDR3 is 12 amino acids. CDR3 bases: TGTGCCAGTAGTATAGATCGGAAAGAGCAGTACTTC. As protein: CASSIDRKEQYF.

V and J are TRBV30 and TRBJ1-1, with D maybe TRBD1 (6 bases). Trimming took 2 bases from V and 2 from J, leaving 12 bases between them. Germline-derived CDR1 and CDR2 are GTSNPN and SVGIG (reference sequence). The CDR3 loop spans 14 amino acids. CDR3 bases: TGTGCCTGGAGTCCGCGGACAGTCAACACTGAAGCTTTCTTT. Translated: CAWSPRTVNTEAFF.

The chain links TRBV18 to TRBJ2-6, with D possibly matching TRBD2 (6 bases). Trimming pared 1 base from V and 2 bases from J, leaving 15 bases between. The CDR3 contains 18 residues. In germline, CDR1 is KGHSH, CDR2 LQKENI. Here the CDR3 reads CASSPQAGRITGANVLTF. The CDR3 coding sequence is TGTGCCAGCTCACCACAGGCAGGGAGGATAACTGGGGCCAACGTCCTGACTTTC.